The 29 T cell receptor beta chains in this list originate from one sample, sequenced in a study of blood T cell repertoires in COVID-19 (dated by TCRdb to the early 2020s). The receptor library was made with the immunoSEQ multiplex PCR assay. TCRdb re-hosts the immuneACCESS table, in-frame sequences only. Its copies lack some clones; in the studies checked, an unresolved V gene accounts for under half of them, and the cause for the rest is not known. The sample profile shows over 200,000 clones; roughly nine tenths of them were found once. The ten largest make up approximately 4% of the sample. The sample consisted of peripheral blood. Every receptor here comes from a man between 60 and 75 years old who had recovered from COVID-19.

The CDR3 reads CASSQRTGRTGELFF. The CDR3 nucleotides read TGTGCCAGCAGTCAGCGGACAGGGAGGACCGGGGAGCTGTTTTTT. The chain combines TRBV25-1 with TRBJ2-2; 8 bases align to TRBD1. CDR3 length equals 15 residues. The junction had 7 bases not matched to a gene; V was cut back by 5 bases and J by 5 bases. Germline loops: CDR1 MGHDK, CDR2 SYGVNS.

V is TRBV5-1 and J is TRBJ2-6, with a tentative D call TRBD1 (6 bases). Deletions cut 1 base from V and 2 bases from J, with 16 bases between. CDR3 length: 18 amino acids. Germline assignment: CDR1 SGHRS and CDR2 YFSETQ. CDR3 bases: TGCGCCAGCAGCTTGATTGGGGGCGCACCCCCTGGGGCCAACGTCCTGACTTTC. Its translation: CASSLIGGAPPGANVLTF.

The rearrangement links TRBV16 to TRBJ1-5; D not certain. Per germline, CDR1 KGHSY and CDR2 FQNENV. The CDR3 has 16 residues. V lost 0 bases and J 4 bases, leaving 13 bases between the germline ends. The CDR3, as DNA: TGTGCCAGCAGCCAATCTCTAGGGTCGGGGAATCAGCCCCAGCATTTT. Protein sequence: CASSQSLGSGNQPQHF.

A few counts support this clone. V gene TRBV5-4 combines with J gene TRBJ1-1; D is unclear. CDR3 size: 15 residues. Germline V lookup: CDR1 SGHNT, CDR2 YYREEE (reference sequence). The V end lost 5 bases, the J end lost 0 bases, and 14 bases lay between the germline ends. For the CDR3, the DNA is TGTGCCAGCAGACGCTCGTCCTCTATGAACACTGAAGCTTTCTTT. It specifies CASRRSSSMNTEAFF.

V gene TRBV7-6 combines with J gene TRBJ2-5; 8 bases match TRBD2. This CDR3 comprises 15 residues. CDR1 is SGHVS, CDR2 FNYEAQ, per germline. The ends lost 5 bases at V and 1 base at J; junction bases unmatched: 6. The CDR3 here is CASSHERGIQETQYF. The DNA of the CDR3 is TGTGCCAGCAGCCACGAGCGGGGGATCCAAGAGACCCAGTACTTC. The variable domain in full, completed from reference TRBV7-6 and TRBJ2-5, reads GAGVSQSPRYKVTKRGQDVALRCDPISGHVSLYWYRQALGQGPEFLTYFNYEAQQDKSGLPNDRFSAERPEGSISTLTIQRTEQRDSAMYRCASSHERGIQETQYFGPGTRLLVL.

The chain combines TRBV19 with TRBJ1-2, with D possibly TRBD1 on 5 matching bases. CDR3 size: 13 residues. Trimming took 3 bases from V and 2 from J, leaving 7 bases between them. Germline loops: CDR1 LNHDA, CDR2 SQIVND (reference sequence). The CDR3 sequence: CASSIGANYGYTF. CDR3 bases: TGTGCCAGTAGTATTGGGGCGAACTATGGCTACACCTTC. Complete variable domain (other parts from reference TRBV19 and TRBJ1-2): DGGITQSPKYLFRKEGQNVTLSCEQNLNHDAMYWYRQDPGQGLRLIYYSQIVNDFQKGDIAEGYSVSREKKESFPLTVTSAQKNPTAFYLCASSIGANYGYTFGSGTRLTVV.

The CDR3 loop reads CASSIGAARGKSNYGYTF. CDR3 DNA: TGTGCCAGTAGTATCGGGGCCGCCAGGGGGAAATCTAACTATGGCTACACCTTC. This chain joins TRBV19 and TRBJ1-2, with 7 nucleotides matching TRBD1. Germline CDR1 is LNHDA and CDR2 is SQIVND (reference sequence). The V and J ends lost 3 bases and 0 bases, in that order; junction bases with no gene match: 13. The CDR3 totals 18 residues. The full variable domain, completed using reference TRBV19 and TRBJ1-2, is DGGITQSPKYLFRKEGQNVTLSCEQNLNHDAMYWYRQDPGQGLRLIYYSQIVNDFQKGDIAEGYSVSREKKESFPLTVTSAQKNPTAFYLCASSIGAARGKSNYGYTFGSGTRLTVV.

This clone was detected only once. Other DNA sequences of this sample code for an identical CDR3. The chain combines TRBV3-1 (or the pseudogene TRBV3-2) with TRBJ2-3, with D unclear. Germline lookup yields CDR1 LGHDT and CDR2 YNNKEL (reference sequence). The length of the CDR3 is 14 residues. V dropped 2 bases and J dropped 3 bases, with 9 bases sitting between them. The CDR3 sequence: CASSQRGGTDTQYF. DNA of the CDR3: TGTGCCAGCAGCCAAAGAGGTGGAACAGATACGCAGTATTTT.

The V and J genes are TRBV5-1 and TRBJ2-2, with D perhaps matching TRBD1 (6 bases). V lost 6 bases, J lost 1 base, and 10 bases lay in between. Germline CDR1 is SGHRS and CDR2 is YFSETQ. This CDR3 is built from 14 residues. The CDR3 DNA reads as TGCGCCAGCAAACGGACAGAGAACACCGGGGAGCTGTTTTTT. Translation: CASKRTENTGELFF.

The chain links TRBV25-1 to TRBJ2-5; TRBD1 agrees at 7 bases. Germline loops: CDR1 MGHDK, CDR2 SYGVNS. V gave up 4 bases and J gave up 7 bases; unmatched junction bases: 12. This CDR3 region has 15 residues. The CDR3 nucleotides read TGTGCCAGCAGTGTTTTCGGGACAGACTCCGGGACCCAGTACTTC. Amino acid sequence: CASSVFGTDSGTQYF.

The chain couples TRBV29-1 to TRBJ2-4; D may be TRBD1 (6 bases). V lost 5 bases to trimming and J lost 1 base, with 18 bases between them. Per germline, CDR1 SQVTM and CDR2 ANQGSEA. This CDR3 spans 16 amino acids. CDR3: CSVHLTGLGAKNIQYF. Here the CDR3 DNA reads TGCAGCGTTCACCTGACAGGTCTCGGGGCCAAAAACATTCAGTACTTC.

The chain combines TRBV30 with TRBJ1-5; D gene ambiguous. Per germline, CDR1 GTSNPN and CDR2 SVGIG (reference sequence). The CDR3 has 13 residues. With 8 bases removed from V and 4 bases from J, the gap between germline ends came to 15 bases. The CDR3 reads CAPPPVNNQPQHF. For the CDR3, the DNA is TGTGCCCCACCGCCAGTGAATAATCAGCCCCAGCATTTT.

This sequence joins TRBV4-2 and TRBJ2-7; the D is unclear. This CDR3 is built from 13 residues. Trimming left V 0 bases short and J 3 bases short, with 6 bases between. Looked up from germline, CDR1 is LGHNA and CDR2 is YNFKEQ. The CDR3 region is CASSQDDSYEQYF. The CDR3 nucleotides read TGTGCCAGCAGCCAAGACGATAGCTACGAGCAGTACTTC.

The rearrangement links TRBV30 to TRBJ2-3; 7 bases align to TRBD1. Germline V CDR1 and CDR2: GTSNPN, SVGIG (reference sequence). The CDR3 is made up of 14 amino acids. V trimming: 1 base; J trimming: 3 bases; junction bases outside the gene matches: 4. The CDR3 loop is CAWSGNRGTDTQYF. The CDR3 nucleotides read TGTGCCTGGAGTGGTAACAGGGGAACAGATACGCAGTATTTT.

This sequence joins TRBV2 and TRBJ1-1, with a possible D match to TRBD1 (6 bases). Looked up from germline, CDR1 is SNHLY and CDR2 is FYNNEI. The CDR3 length is 16 residues. V gave up 0 bases and J gave up 1 base, with 12 bases separating them. CDR3 amino acids: CASSEARGTPNTEAFF. The CDR3 bases are TGTGCCAGCAGTGAAGCGCGAGGGACACCGAACACTGAAGCTTTCTTT.

This chain joins TRBV4-2 and TRBJ2-2, with D possibly matching TRBD1 (6 bases). Germline CDR1 is LGHNA and CDR2 is YNFKEQ. There are 13 residues in the CDR3. V lost 6 bases and J lost 6, with 11 bases in between. CDR3 nucleotide sequence: TGTGCCAGCAGGCTTTCAGGGGCCGGGGAGCTGTTTTTT. Translation gives CASRLSGAGELFF.

The chain combines TRBV1 with TRBJ2-1; whether TRBD1, the table's D call, matches the DNA was not checked. TRBV1 is designated a pseudogene. The length of the CDR3 is 10 residues. The CDR3 sequence is CTSRHTLGLF. DNA of the CDR3: TGCACCAGCAGGCATACACTTGGGCTCTTC.

The V call is TRBV27, the J call TRBJ2-1; 12 nucleotides line up with TRBD2. The CDR3 is made up of 18 amino acids. V dropped 2 bases and J dropped 2; count of bases not matched to a gene: 7. CDR1 MNHEY and CDR2 SMNVEV come from the germline V gene (reference sequence). The CDR3 coding sequence is TGTGCCAGCAGTTTACTAGCGGGGGGGCCTAGTCCCTACAATGAGCAGTTCTTC. This codes for CASSLLAGGPSPYNEQFF.

A single count supports this clone. The V call is TRBV9, the J call TRBJ2-1, with 9 positions matching TRBD2. The CDR3 loop spans 17 amino acids. Germline CDR1 and CDR2: SGDLS and YYNGEE. After removal of 2 bases from V and 3 bases from J, the junction contained 9 bases not matched to a gene. DNA of the CDR3: TGTGCCAGCAGCGTCCTTAGCGGGGGAGGACTCTACAATGAGCAGTTCTTC. It codes for CASSVLSGGGLYNEQFF.

The gene calls are TRBV18 and TRBJ1-1; 9 nucleotides agree with TRBD1. The CDR3 extends over 16 amino acids. The J segment lost 1 base and the V segment lost 6 bases, leaving 9 bases of the junction unmatched. Germline V CDR1 and CDR2: KGHSH, LQKENI. This CDR3 is CASSPRTTGGNTEAFF. CDR3 sequence (DNA): TGTGCCAGCTCCCCAAGGACGACAGGGGGGAACACTGAAGCTTTCTTT.

The chain joins TRBV5-5 to TRBJ2-7, with D perhaps TRBD1 (6 bases). V was cut by 3 bases and J by 5 bases, with 12 bases left in between. The CDR3 spans 13 residues. CDR1 is SGHKS and CDR2 is YYEKEE in the germline V gene (reference sequence). CDR3: CASSSLGQNEQYF. The CDR3 nucleotides are TGTGCCAGCAGCTCACTAGGACAGAACGAGCAGTACTTC.

The CDR3 is CAVRQGKTYEQYF. The DNA for the CDR3 is TGTGCCGTTCGACAGGGAAAGACCTACGAGCAGTACTTC. The V and J genes are TRBV28 and TRBJ2-7, with 7 bases aligning to TRBD1. The J segment lost 2 bases and the V segment lost 11 bases, leaving 9 bases of the junction unmatched. Germline V gene lookup returns CDR1 MDHEN and CDR2 SYDVKM. The CDR3 is 13 amino acids.

The V call is TRBV20-1, the J call TRBJ2-1, with D perhaps matching TRBD1 (6 bases). CDR1 and CDR2 (germline): DFQATT, SNEGSKA (reference sequence). The length of the CDR3 is 11 residues. Trimming left V 1 base short and J 9 bases short, with 7 bases between. This CDR3 is CSARGGPEQFF. The CDR3 bases are TGCAGTGCTAGAGGGGGGCCTGAGCAGTTCTTC.

The V and J genes are TRBV10-2 and TRBJ1-4; 8 positions agree with TRBD1. Trimming removed 6 bases from V and 5 bases from J; junction bases left unmatched: 5. This CDR3 comprises 14 residues. CDR1 and CDR2 (germline): WSHSY, SAAADI. The chain's CDR3 is CASRGTGQNEKLFF. The CDR3 coding sequence is TGCGCCAGCAGAGGGACAGGACAAAATGAAAAACTGTTTTTT.

This clone was seen only once. V gene TRBV14 combines with J gene TRBJ2-3, with a tentative D call TRBD2 (5 bases). The CDR3 is made up of 17 amino acids. Looked up from germline, CDR1 is SGHDN and CDR2 is FVKESK. V was trimmed by 5 bases and J by 0 bases, leaving 18 bases between them. Written as DNA, the CDR3 is TGTGCCAGCAGCACCCGACTACACTCAACTAGCACAGATACGCAGTATTTT. Its protein is CASSTRLHSTSTDTQYF.

The J gene is TRBJ1-3, the V gene TRBV9; 9 bases are shared with TRBD1. Germline V gene sequence: CDR1 SGDLS, CDR2 YYNGEE. CDR3 length: 17 amino acids. The trim removed 3 bases at V and 0 bases at J, leaving 7 bases unmatched. The CDR3 spells CASSAMGQGFSGNTIYF. The CDR3 bases are TGTGCCAGCAGCGCCATGGGACAGGGATTCTCTGGAAACACCATATATTTT.

The rearrangement uses TRBV2 and TRBJ2-2; perhaps TRBD2 as D (7 bases). Trimming stripped 7 bases from V and 0 bases from J, with 18 bases between. Germline assignment: CDR1 SNHLY and CDR2 FYNNEI. There are 17 residues in the CDR3. The CDR3 sequence: CASTLFGGPTNTGELFF. Written as DNA, the CDR3 is TGTGCCAGCACTCTTTTCGGGGGGCCGACGAACACCGGGGAGCTGTTTTTT.

The chain carries TRBV19 and TRBJ2-1, with 9 nucleotides matching TRBD1. The germline V gene encodes CDR1 LNHDA and CDR2 SQIVND (reference sequence). V gave up 5 bases and J gave up 5 bases; unmatched junction bases: 7. There are 15 residues in the CDR3. In nucleotides, the CDR3 is TGTGCCAGTAGTGGGGGGACAGGGAGACACAATGAGCAGTTCTTC. Translation gives CASSGGTGRHNEQFF.

The DNA of the CDR3 is TGTGCCAGCAGCCGATGGACTAGCGGGGGTCTTTATGAGCAGTTCTTC. Translation: CASSRWTSGGLYEQFF. This chain links TRBV14 with TRBJ2-1; 13 positions match TRBD2. V was pared by 4 bases and J by 8 bases, with 8 bases of the junction left unmatched. CDR3 size: 16 residues. The V gene's germline CDR1 is SGHDN and CDR2 FVKESK.